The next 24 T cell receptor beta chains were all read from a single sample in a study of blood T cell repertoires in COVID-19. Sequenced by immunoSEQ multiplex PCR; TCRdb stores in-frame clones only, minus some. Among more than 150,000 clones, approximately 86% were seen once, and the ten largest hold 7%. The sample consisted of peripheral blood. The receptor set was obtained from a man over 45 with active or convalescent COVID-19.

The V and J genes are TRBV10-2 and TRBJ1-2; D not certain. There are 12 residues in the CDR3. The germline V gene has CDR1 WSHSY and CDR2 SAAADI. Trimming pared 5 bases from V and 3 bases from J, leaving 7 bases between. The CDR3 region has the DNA TGCGCCAGCAGTTCTATTGACTATGGCTACACCTTC. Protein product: CASSSIDYGYTF.

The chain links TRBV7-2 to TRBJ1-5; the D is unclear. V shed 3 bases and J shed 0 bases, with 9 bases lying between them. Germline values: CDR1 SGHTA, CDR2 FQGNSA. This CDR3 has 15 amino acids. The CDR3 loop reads CASSFTSNSNQPQHF. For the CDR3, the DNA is TGTGCCAGCAGCTTTACCAGTAATAGCAATCAGCCCCAGCATTTT.

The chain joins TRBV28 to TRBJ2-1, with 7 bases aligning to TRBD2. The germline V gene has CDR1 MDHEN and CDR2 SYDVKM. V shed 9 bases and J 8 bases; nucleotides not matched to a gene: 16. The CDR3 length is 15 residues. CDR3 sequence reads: CASSASGWGGDEQFF. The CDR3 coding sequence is TGTGCCAGTTCAGCCTCAGGTTGGGGAGGGGATGAGCAGTTCTTC.

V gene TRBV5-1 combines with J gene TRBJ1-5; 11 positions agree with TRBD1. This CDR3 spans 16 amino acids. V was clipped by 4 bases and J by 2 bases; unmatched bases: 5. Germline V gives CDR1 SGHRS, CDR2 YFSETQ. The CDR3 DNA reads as TGCGCCAGCAGCATCGGGACAGGGGGTGGCAATCAGCCCCAGCATTTT. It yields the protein CASSIGTGGGNQPQHF.

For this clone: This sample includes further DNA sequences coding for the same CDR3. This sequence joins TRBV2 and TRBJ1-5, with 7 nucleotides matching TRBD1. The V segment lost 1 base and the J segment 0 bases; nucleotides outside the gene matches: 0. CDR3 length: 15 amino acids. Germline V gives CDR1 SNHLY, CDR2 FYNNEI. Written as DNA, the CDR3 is TGTGCCAGCAGTGAAGGACAGGGTAGCAATCAGCCCCAGCATTTT. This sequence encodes CASSEGQGSNQPQHF.

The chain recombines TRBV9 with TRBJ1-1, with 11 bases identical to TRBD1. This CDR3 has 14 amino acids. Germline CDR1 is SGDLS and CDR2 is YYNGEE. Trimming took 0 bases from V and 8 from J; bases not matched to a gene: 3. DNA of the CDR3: TGTGCCAGCAGCGTAGGGACAGGGGGCGCAGAAGCTTTCTTT. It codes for CASSVGTGGAEAFF.

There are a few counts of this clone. The CDR3 sequence: CASSDTSGGPGEQFF. Written as DNA, the CDR3 is TGTGCCAGCAGCGATACTAGCGGGGGCCCGGGGGAGCAGTTCTTC. The chain links TRBV7-2 to TRBJ2-1, with TRBD2 matching over 11 bases. Looked up from germline, CDR1 is SGHTA and CDR2 is FQGNSA. CDR3 size: 15 residues. Trimming removed 5 bases from V and 10 bases from J; junction bases left unmatched: 10.

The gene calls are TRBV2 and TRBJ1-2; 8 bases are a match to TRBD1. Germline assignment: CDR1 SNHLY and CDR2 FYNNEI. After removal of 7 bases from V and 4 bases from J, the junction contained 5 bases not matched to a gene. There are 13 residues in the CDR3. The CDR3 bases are TGTGCCAGCACTATCAGGGGGCCCTATGGCTACACCTTC. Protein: CASTIRGPYGYTF.

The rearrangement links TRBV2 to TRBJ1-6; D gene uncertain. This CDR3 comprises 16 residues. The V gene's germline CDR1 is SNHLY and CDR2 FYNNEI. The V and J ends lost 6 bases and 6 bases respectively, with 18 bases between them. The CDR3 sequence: CASSATRARGNSPLHF. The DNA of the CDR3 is TGTGCCAGCAGCGCGACTAGGGCACGGGGTAATTCACCCCTCCACTTT.

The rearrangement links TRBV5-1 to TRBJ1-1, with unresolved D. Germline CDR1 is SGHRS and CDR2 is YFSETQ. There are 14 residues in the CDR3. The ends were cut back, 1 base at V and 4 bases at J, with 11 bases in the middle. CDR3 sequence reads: CASSLWESGTEAFF. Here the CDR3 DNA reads TGCGCCAGCAGCTTGTGGGAGTCTGGCACTGAAGCTTTCTTT.

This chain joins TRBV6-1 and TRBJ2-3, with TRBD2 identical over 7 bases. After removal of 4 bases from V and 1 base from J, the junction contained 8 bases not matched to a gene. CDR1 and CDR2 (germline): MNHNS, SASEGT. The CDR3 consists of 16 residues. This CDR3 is CASSALGGVGTDTQYF. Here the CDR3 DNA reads TGTGCCAGCAGTGCCCTTGGGGGGGTCGGCACAGATACGCAGTATTTT.

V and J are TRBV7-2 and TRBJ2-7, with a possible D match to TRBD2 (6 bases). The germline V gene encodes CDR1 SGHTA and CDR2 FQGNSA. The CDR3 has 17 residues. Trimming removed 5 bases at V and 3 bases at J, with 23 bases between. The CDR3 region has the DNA TGTGCCAGCAGCGGACTCGGCAGTTCTAGCGACGGCTACGAGCAGTACTTC. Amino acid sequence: CASSGLGSSSDGYEQYF.

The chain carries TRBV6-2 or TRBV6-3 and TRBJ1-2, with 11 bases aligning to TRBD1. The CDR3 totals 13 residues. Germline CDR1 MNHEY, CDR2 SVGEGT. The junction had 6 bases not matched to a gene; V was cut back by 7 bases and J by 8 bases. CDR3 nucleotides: TGTGCCAGCACCCCGGACAGGGGGCGCGGCTACACCTTC. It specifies CASTPDRGRGYTF.

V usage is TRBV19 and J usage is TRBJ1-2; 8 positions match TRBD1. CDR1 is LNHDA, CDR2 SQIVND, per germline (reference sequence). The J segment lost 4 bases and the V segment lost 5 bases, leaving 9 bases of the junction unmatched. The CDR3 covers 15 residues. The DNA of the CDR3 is TGTGCCAGTAGTTCCCGGACAGGGAGTGTCTATGGCTACACCTTC. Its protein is CASSSRTGSVYGYTF.

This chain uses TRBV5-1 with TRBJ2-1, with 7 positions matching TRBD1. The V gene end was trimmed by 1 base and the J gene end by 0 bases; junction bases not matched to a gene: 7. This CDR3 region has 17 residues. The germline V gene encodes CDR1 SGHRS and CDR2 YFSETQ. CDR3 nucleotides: TGCGCCAGCAGCTTGTTAGGGACAGACAGCTCCTACAATGAGCAGTTCTTC. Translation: CASSLLGTDSSYNEQFF.

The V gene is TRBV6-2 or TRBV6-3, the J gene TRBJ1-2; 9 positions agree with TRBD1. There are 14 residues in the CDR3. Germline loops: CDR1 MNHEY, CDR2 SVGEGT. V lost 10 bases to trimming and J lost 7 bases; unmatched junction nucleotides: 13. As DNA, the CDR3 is TGTGCCACCAGCCTCGGACAGGGGATCTTTGGCTACACCTTC. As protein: CATSLGQGIFGYTF.

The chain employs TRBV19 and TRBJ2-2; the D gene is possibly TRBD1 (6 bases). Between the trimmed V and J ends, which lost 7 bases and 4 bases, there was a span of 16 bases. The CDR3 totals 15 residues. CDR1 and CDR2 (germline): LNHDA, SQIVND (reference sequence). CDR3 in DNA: TGTGCCAGTATCGCCCAGGGGTGGGCCACCGGGGAGCTGTTTTTT. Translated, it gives CASIAQGWATGELFF.

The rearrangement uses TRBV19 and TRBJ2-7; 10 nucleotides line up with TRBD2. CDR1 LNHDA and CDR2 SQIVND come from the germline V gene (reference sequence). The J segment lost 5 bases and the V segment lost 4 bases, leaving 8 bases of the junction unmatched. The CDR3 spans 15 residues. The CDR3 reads CASSTSGSSANEQYF. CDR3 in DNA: TGTGCCAGTAGTACTAGCGGGAGTAGCGCGAACGAGCAGTACTTC.

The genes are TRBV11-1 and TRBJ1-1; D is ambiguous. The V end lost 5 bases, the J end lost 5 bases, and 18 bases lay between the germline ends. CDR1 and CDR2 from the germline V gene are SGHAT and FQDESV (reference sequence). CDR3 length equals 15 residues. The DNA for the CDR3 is TGTGCCAGCAGCCTTGGGGAGGGTCGGAGGACTGAAGCTTTCTTT. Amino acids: CASSLGEGRRTEAFF.

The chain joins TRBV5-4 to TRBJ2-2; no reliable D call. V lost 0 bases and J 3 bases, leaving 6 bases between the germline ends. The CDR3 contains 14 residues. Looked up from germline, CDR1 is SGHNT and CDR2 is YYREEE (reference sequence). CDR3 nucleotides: TGTGCCAGCAGCTTGGCCCTTCACACCGGGGAGCTGTTTTTT. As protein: CASSLALHTGELFF. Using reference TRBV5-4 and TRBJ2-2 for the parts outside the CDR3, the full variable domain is ETGVTQSPTHLIKTRGQQVTLRCSSQSGHNTVSWYQQALGQGPQFIFQYYREEENGRGNFPPRFSGLQFPNYSSELNVNALELDDSALYLCASSLALHTGELFFGEGSRLTVL.

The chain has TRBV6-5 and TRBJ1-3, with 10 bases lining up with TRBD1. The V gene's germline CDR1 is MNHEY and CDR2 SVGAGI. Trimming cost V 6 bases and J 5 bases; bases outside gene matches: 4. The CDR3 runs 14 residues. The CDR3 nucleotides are TGTGCCAGCAGGAGACAGGGGGCAAGAAACACCATATATTTT. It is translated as CASRRQGARNTIYF.

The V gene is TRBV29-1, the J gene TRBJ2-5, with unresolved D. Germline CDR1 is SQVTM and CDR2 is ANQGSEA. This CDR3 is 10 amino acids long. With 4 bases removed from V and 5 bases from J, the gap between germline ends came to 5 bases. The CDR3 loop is CSVVEETQYF. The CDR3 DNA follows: TGCAGCGTTGTTGAGGAGACCCAGTACTTC.

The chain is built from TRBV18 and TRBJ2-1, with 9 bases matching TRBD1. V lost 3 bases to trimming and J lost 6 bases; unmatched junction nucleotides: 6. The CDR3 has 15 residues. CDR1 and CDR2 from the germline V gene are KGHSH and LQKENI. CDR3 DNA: TGTGCCAGCTCACCGCACGGGACAGGGATCAATGAGCAGTTCTTC. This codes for CASSPHGTGINEQFF.

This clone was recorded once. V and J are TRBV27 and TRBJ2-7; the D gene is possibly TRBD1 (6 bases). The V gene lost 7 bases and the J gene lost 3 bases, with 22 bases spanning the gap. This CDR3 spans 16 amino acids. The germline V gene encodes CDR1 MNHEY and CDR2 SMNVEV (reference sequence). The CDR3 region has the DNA TGTGCCAGCAAGCCTAGGATAACAGGGAGAAGCTACGAGCAGTACTTC. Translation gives CASKPRITGRSYEQYF.